Shown below are 20 T cell receptor beta chains from a single sample sequenced in a study of T cell responses to AZD1222 COVID-19 vaccine. Using immunoSEQ multiplex PCR, the repertoire was profiled, and TCRdb retains in-frame clones only, with some absent. Of around 150,000 clones listed, just under 95% are singletons. This material consisted of peripheral blood, taken 28 days after the second AZD1222 dose. All receptors derive from an adult who received the AZD1222 COVID-19 vaccine.

The chain carries TRBV30 and TRBJ1-1; D gene ambiguous. Germline V gene lookup returns CDR1 GTSNPN and CDR2 SVGIG (reference sequence). The CDR3 has 13 amino acids. The V end lost 4 bases, the J end lost 1 base, and 10 bases lay between the germline ends. The CDR3 reads CAWNGVRNTEAFF. The CDR3 coding sequence is TGTGCCTGGAATGGCGTCAGGAACACTGAAGCTTTCTTT.

This sequence joins TRBV4-3 and TRBJ1-5; D gene unclear. Trimming cost V 6 bases and J 3 bases, with 15 bases left between them. Per the germline V gene, CDR1 is LGHNA and CDR2 is YSLEER. The CDR3 loop spans 15 amino acids. This CDR3 reads CASSPRLEINQPQHF. CDR3 bases: TGCGCCAGCAGTCCCAGACTGGAAATCAATCAGCCCCAGCATTTT.

This clone was recorded a few times. The V gene is TRBV28, the J gene TRBJ1-1; 7 nucleotides align to TRBD1. This CDR3 has 16 amino acids. Germline trimming cut 2 bases from V and 3 bases from J; bases unmatched to any gene: 9. Germline loops: CDR1 MDHEN, CDR2 SYDVKM. CDR3 residues: CASSLVLRGLDTEAFF. The CDR3 nucleotides are TGTGCCAGCAGTTTAGTTCTTAGGGGGCTCGACACTGAAGCTTTCTTT.

CDR3 sequence: CASSRGGSGNTIYF. In DNA, the CDR3 is TGCGCCAGCAGCCGAGGGGGCTCTGGAAACACCATATATTTT. The rearrangement joins TRBV5-1 to TRBJ1-3; a possible D gene is TRBD1 (6 bases). Germline values: CDR1 SGHRS, CDR2 YFSETQ. The CDR3 totals 14 residues. The V gene lost 4 bases and the J gene lost 0 bases, with 8 bases spanning the gap. The full variable domain, with the rest looked up from reference TRBV5-1 and TRBJ1-3, is KAGVTQTPRYLIKTRGQQVTLSCSPISGHRSVSWYQQTPGQGLQFLFEYFSETQRNKGNFPGRFSGRQFSNSRSEMNVSTLELGDSALYLCASSRGGSGNTIYFGEGSWLTVV.

The chain is built from TRBV29-1 and TRBJ2-7, with 9 bases matching TRBD1. The J segment lost 3 bases and the V segment lost 7 bases, leaving 10 bases of the junction unmatched. The CDR3 sequence is 14 residues long. The V gene's germline CDR1 is SQVTM and CDR2 ANQGSEA. Here the CDR3 DNA reads TGCAGCGCTACAACAGGGGGCTATTTCTACGAGCAGTACTTC. This codes for CSATTGGYFYEQYF.

This sequence joins TRBV5-4 and TRBJ1-1, with 7 nucleotides matching TRBD1. Germline assignment: CDR1 SGHNT and CDR2 YYREEE (reference sequence). V was clipped by 4 bases and J by 5 bases; unmatched bases: 8. This CDR3 spans 14 amino acids. The CDR3 nucleotides are TGTGCCAGCAGCCCGGACAGGTGGGGGACTGAAGCTTTCTTT. Translation gives CASSPDRWGTEAFF.

The V call is TRBV7-9, the J call TRBJ1-3; D is perhaps TRBD1 (5 bases). V lost 8 bases to trimming and J lost 4 bases, with 12 bases between them. There are 13 residues in the CDR3. From germline, CDR1 is SEHNR and CDR2 FQNEAQ (reference sequence). CDR3 sequence (DNA): TGTGCCAGCTCCGGGACTACCGGAAACACCATATATTTT. Its protein product is CASSGTTGNTIYF. Together with reference TRBV7-9 and TRBJ1-3, the CDR3 gives the full variable domain: DTGVSQNPRHKITKRGQNVTFRCDPISEHNRLYWYRQTLGQGPEFLTYFQNEAQLEKSRLLSDRFSAERPKGSFSTLEIQRTEQGDSAMYLCASSGTTGNTIYFGEGSWLTVV.

Here the CDR3 reads CASSSRRGVIGNQPQHF. The CDR3 region has the DNA TGTGCCAGCAGCTCTCGTAGAGGTGTAATCGGCAATCAGCCCCAGCATTTT. The V gene is TRBV7-8, the J gene TRBJ1-5; D remains ambiguous. Deletions cut 4 bases from V and 2 bases from J, with 18 bases between. The CDR3 length is 17 residues. In germline, CDR1 is SGHVS, CDR2 FQNEAQ.

J is TRBJ1-3 and V is TRBV5-1; D is unclear. The V gene lost 4 bases and the J gene lost 2 bases, with 7 bases spanning the gap. The CDR3 totals 13 residues. The germline CDR1 and CDR2 sequences are SGHRS and YFSETQ. The CDR3 here is CASSLSPGNTIYF. CDR3 sequence (DNA): TGCGCCAGCAGCCTCTCACCTGGAAACACCATATATTTT. Drawing the rest from reference TRBV5-1 and TRBJ1-3, the complete variable domain is KAGVTQTPRYLIKTRGQQVTLSCSPISGHRSVSWYQQTPGQGLQFLFEYFSETQRNKGNFPGRFSGRQFSNSRSEMNVSTLELGDSALYLCASSLSPGNTIYFGEGSWLTVV.

This clone has only one observation. This chain connects TRBV27 to TRBJ1-1; D is unresolved. The germline gives CDR1 MNHEY, CDR2 SMNVEV (reference sequence). The CDR3 runs 15 residues. The germline V and J ends were trimmed by 0 bases and 0 bases, with 8 bases remaining between them. The CDR3: CASSLSPALNTEAFF. As DNA, the CDR3 is TGTGCCAGCAGTTTATCGCCGGCCTTGAACACTGAAGCTTTCTTT.

The chain links TRBV5-6 to TRBJ1-2; D call uncertain. V dropped 4 bases and J dropped 5 bases, with 18 bases sitting between them. The CDR3 covers 15 residues. In germline, CDR1 is SGHDT, CDR2 YYEEEE. CDR3 amino acids: CASSDRLTTRYGYTF. For the CDR3, the DNA is TGTGCCAGCAGCGACCGACTGACCACCCGTTATGGCTACACCTTC.

The J gene is TRBJ2-7, the V gene TRBV6-2 or TRBV6-3; 8 bases align to TRBD1. In germline, CDR1 is MNHEY, CDR2 SVGEGT. The CDR3 extends over 15 amino acids. The J segment lost 3 bases and the V segment lost 5 bases, leaving 9 bases of the junction unmatched. CDR3 amino acids: CASSNYRTGLYEQYF. The CDR3 DNA sequence: TGTGCCAGCAGTAATTATCGGACAGGGCTCTACGAGCAGTACTTC.

The chain recombines TRBV7-8 with TRBJ2-1; D possibly matches TRBD1 or TRBD2 (5 bases each). Germline CDR1 and CDR2: SGHVS and FQNEAQ. V was clipped by 0 bases and J by 9 bases, with 6 bases between them. The CDR3 covers 12 residues. DNA of the CDR3: TGTGCCAGCAGCTTAGCGGGGACTGAGCAGTTCTTC. This encodes CASSLAGTEQFF.

V gene TRBV9 combines with J gene TRBJ2-2; D remains ambiguous. Germline lookup yields CDR1 SGDLS and CDR2 YYNGEE. The CDR3 totals 13 residues. V was clipped by 1 base and J by 8 bases, with 9 bases between them. The CDR3 region is CASSVMLGGELFF. DNA of the CDR3: TGTGCCAGCAGCGTAATGTTAGGAGGGGAGCTGTTTTTT.

V gene TRBV6-1 combines with J gene TRBJ2-3; D unresolved. Germline loops: CDR1 MNHNS, CDR2 SASEGT. The CDR3 totals 13 residues. V lost 2 bases, J lost 2 bases, and 5 bases lay in between. In DNA, the CDR3 is TGTGCCAGCAGTGAACCGGTCACAGATACGCAGTATTTT. Translated, it gives CASSEPVTDTQYF.

The CDR3 spells CATSPGTGVFGRNQPQHF. Here the CDR3 DNA reads TGTGCCACTAGCCCTGGGACAGGGGTTTTTGGGCGCAATCAGCCCCAGCATTTT. The chain employs TRBV24-1 and TRBJ1-5, with TRBD1 matching 10 bases. V was pared by 10 bases and J by 2 bases, with 16 bases of the junction left unmatched. The CDR3 loop spans 18 amino acids. CDR1 and CDR2 from the germline V gene are KGHDR and SFDVKD.

V gene TRBV12-3 or TRBV12-4 combines with J gene TRBJ2-7; D not certain. This CDR3 has 11 residues. V shed 3 bases and J shed 5 bases, with 5 bases lying between them. The CDR3, as DNA: TGTGCCAGCAGTTTCCTCCACGAGCAGTACTTC. This codes for CASSFLHEQYF.

Turning to this clone: This specimen includes other DNA sequences encoding the same CDR3. The J gene is TRBJ2-5, the V gene TRBV5-1; a possible D gene is TRBD1 (6 bases). V was shortened by 3 bases and J by 3 bases, with 9 bases between the two germline ends. The CDR3 covers 13 residues. CDR1 is SGHRS and CDR2 is YFSETQ in the germline V gene. The CDR3: CASSSGQKETQYF. In DNA, the CDR3 is TGCGCCAGCAGCTCCGGACAGAAAGAGACCCAGTACTTC.

The chain links TRBV5-4 to TRBJ1-1; D unclear. V was shortened by 4 bases and J by 1 base, with 11 bases between the two germline ends. CDR3 length: 14 residues. CDR1 is SGHNT, CDR2 YYREEE, per germline (reference sequence). CDR3 amino acids: CASSVSRANTEAFF. As DNA, the CDR3 is TGTGCCAGCAGCGTCTCCCGGGCGAACACTGAAGCTTTCTTT. The variable domain in full, with the rest retrieved from reference TRBV5-4 and TRBJ1-1, is ETGVTQSPTHLIKTRGQQVTLRCSSQSGHNTVSWYQQALGQGPQFIFQYYREEENGRGNFPPRFSGLQFPNYSSELNVNALELDDSALYLCASSVSRANTEAFFGQGTRLTVV.

The chain uses TRBV7-9 and TRBJ1-6, with D perhaps TRBD1 (5 bases). Trimming cost V 1 base and J 7 bases, with 5 bases left between them. The CDR3 has 13 amino acids. Germline V gene data show CDR1 as SEHNR and CDR2 as FQNEAQ (reference sequence). The DNA of the CDR3 is TGTGCCAGCAGCTTAGGGGGGAATTCACCCCTCCACTTT. As protein: CASSLGGNSPLHF.